This is a list of T cell receptor beta chains from one sample in a study of chemoradiotherapy in HPV16-positive cancers. Sequenced by immunoSEQ multiplex PCR; TCRdb stores in-frame clones only, minus some. The sample consists of about 9,200 clones, roughly 78% of them appearing once. Collection took place from a patient who underwent chemoradiotherapy. These receptors all stem from a human donor with HPV-associated anogenital cancer. Each CDR3 is given with its conserved first and last residue. The D gene is left open where the match is weak. Clone sizes are given selectively: once, few, many, or a class where the clone is expanded.

J: TRBJ2-7; V: TRBV27; size: NA; D: NA; DNA: TGTGCCAGCGCGTCGATGGTCCCCGGGTCCGAGCAGTACTTC; CDR3: CASASMVPGSEQYF
J: TRBJ2-3; V: TRBV2; size: NA; D: NA; DNA: TGTGCCAGCAGGGTTGGTACCCGGGGTAGCACAGATACGCAGTATTTT; CDR3: CASRVGTRGSTDTQYF
J: TRBJ1-1; V: TRBV19; size: NA; D: NA; DNA: TGTGCCAGTAGCCAACGTCTCGGGTTATATTCGGCTGAAGCTTTCTTT; CDR3: CASSQRLGLYSAEAFF
J: TRBJ2-3; V: TRBV7-8; size: NA; D: NA; DNA: TGTGCCAGCAGCGTCTACCGGGTCAACCCAACAGATACGCAGTATTTT; CDR3: CASSVYRVNPTDTQYF
J: TRBJ1-1; V: TRBV5-1; size: once; D: NA; DNA: TGCGCCAGCAGCTCCTTGACACCGACCACTGAAGCTTTCTTT; CDR3: CASSSLTPTTEAFF
J: TRBJ2-1; V: TRBV7-8; size: once; D: NA; DNA: TGTGCCTCAACCAAAATGCGACATGAGCAGTTCTTC; CDR3: CASTKMRHEQFF
J: TRBJ1-5; V: TRBV30; size: NA; D: NA; DNA: TGTGCCTGGAGTGTACGGGGTGGGGGCAATCAGCCCCAGCATTTT; CDR3: CAWSVRGGGNQPQHF
J: TRBJ2-1; V: TRBV18; size: NA; D: TRBD1; DNA: TGTGCCAGCTCACCGGGGACAGGGTACTATGAGCAGTTCTTC; CDR3: CASSPGTGYYEQFF
J: TRBJ2-7; V: TRBV18; size: NA; D: NA; DNA: TGTGCCAGCTCCCGCTGGCCCCCGGAGGTTCGTGGTGTGTCCTACGAGCAGTACTTC; CDR3: CASSRWPPEVRGVSYEQYF
J: TRBJ1-2; V: TRBV10-2; size: once; D: TRBD1; DNA: TGCGCCAGCAGTGATCACAGGGGGAACTATGGCTACACCTTC; CDR3: CASSDHRGNYGYTF
J: TRBJ2-2; V: TRBV5-1; size: NA; D: TRBD2; DNA: TGCGCCAGCAGCCAGACTAGCGGGGGGGCCTCTAGCGGGGAGCTGTTTTTT; CDR3: CASSQTSGGASSGELFF
J: TRBJ1-6; V: TRBV5-4; size: NA; D: TRBD1; DNA: TGTGCCACTTCAATGGGGACAGGGGTTTCACCCCTCCACTTT; CDR3: CATSMGTGVSPLHF
J: TRBJ1-1; V: TRBV27; size: NA; D: NA; DNA: TGTGCCAGCAGTTCACAGGGTGGTAACACTGAAGCTTTCTTT; CDR3: CASSSQGGNTEAFF